What follows are 15 T cell receptor beta chains derived from one specimen sequenced in a study of T cells in pancreatic ductal adenocarcinoma. No neoadjuvant therapy was given to the selected pancreatic ductal adenocarcinoma patients before their surgery. Sequencing was performed with immunoSEQ multiplex PCR; in TCRdb, only in-frame clones are kept and a portion is missing. The sample has roughly 31,000 clones; around 94% are singletons. Sample: PBMCs. These TCRs come from a human donor with pancreatic ductal adenocarcinoma.

The chain carries TRBV30 and TRBJ2-5; D gene ambiguous. The CDR3 has 12 amino acids. Germline CDR1 GTSNPN, CDR2 SVGIG (reference sequence). V was trimmed by 0 bases and J by 5 bases, leaving 7 bases between them. In nucleotides, the CDR3 is TGTGCCTGGAGTGTATTAGGGGAGACCCAGTACTTC. Translated, it gives CAWSVLGETQYF.

The V gene is TRBV7-8, the J gene TRBJ2-1; 11 positions agree with TRBD2. CDR1 and CDR2 from the germline V gene are SGHVS and FQNEAQ. The CDR3 runs to 19 residues. After removal of 5 bases from V and 2 bases from J, the junction contained 14 bases not matched to a gene. The CDR3 DNA follows: TGTGCCAGCAGCCAAACAAGACCCCGGACTAGCGGGCCCTACAATGAGCAGTTCTTC. Translating it yields CASSQTRPRTSGPYNEQFF.

This clone was counted a single time. The genes are TRBV29-1 and TRBJ2-7; 16 nucleotides match TRBD2. J was trimmed by 1 base and V by 5 bases; bases with no gene match: 20. There are 21 residues in the CDR3. The germline V gene has CDR1 SQVTM and CDR2 ANQGSEA. CDR3 region: CSVYIRQMGLAGGLGSYEQYF. CDR3 sequence (DNA): TGCAGCGTTTATATAAGACAGATGGGACTAGCGGGAGGGCTAGGGTCCTACGAGCAGTACTTC.

The chain employs TRBV7-2 and TRBJ2-7, with 11 bases aligning to TRBD2. The germline V gene encodes CDR1 SGHTA and CDR2 FQGNSA. This CDR3 contains 15 residues. The J segment lost 3 bases and the V segment lost 5 bases, leaving 6 bases of the junction unmatched. The CDR3 nucleotides are TGTGCCAGCAGCGCGACCGGGACTAGCGGCTACGAGCAGTACTTC. It encodes CASSATGTSGYEQYF.

This chain joins TRBV5-4 and TRBJ2-2, with D unclear. The CDR3 loop spans 16 amino acids. V was shortened by 4 bases and J by 0 bases, with 13 bases between the two germline ends. CDR1 and CDR2 from the germline V gene are SGHNT and YYREEE (reference sequence). DNA for the CDR3: TGTGCCAGCAGCCGCGTAACAAGAGCGAACACCGGGGAGCTGTTTTTT. Translation: CASSRVTRANTGELFF.

The rearrangement links TRBV5-1 to TRBJ2-7; 7 bases agree with TRBD1. The length of the CDR3 is 13 residues. CDR1 is SGHRS, CDR2 YFSETQ, per germline. Trimming took 4 bases from V and 3 from J; bases not matched to a gene: 4. The CDR3 is CASSGDSHYEQYF. The CDR3 DNA follows: TGCGCCAGCAGCGGGGACAGCCACTACGAGCAGTACTTC. Looking up the rest from reference TRBV5-1 and TRBJ2-7 gives the full variable domain: KAGVTQTPRYLIKTRGQQVTLSCSPISGHRSVSWYQQTPGQGLQFLFEYFSETQRNKGNFPGRFSGRQFSNSRSEMNVSTLELGDSALYLCASSGDSHYEQYFGPGTRLTVT.

This clone was seen only once. V gene TRBV7-2 combines with J gene TRBJ2-7; TRBD1 matches 8 bases. CDR3 length: 15 residues. The V gene end was trimmed by 4 bases and the J gene end by 2 bases; junction bases not matched to a gene: 7. Germline V CDR1 and CDR2: SGHTA, FQGNSA. CDR3 DNA sequence: TGTGCCAGCAGCTCACGTCCGACAGGGGCCTACGAGCAGTACTTC. Translation gives CASSSRPTGAYEQYF.

This chain links TRBV7-6 with TRBJ2-7; D not resolved. The CDR3 totals 12 residues. Trimming pared 5 bases from V and 4 bases from J, leaving 9 bases between. Germline CDR1 reads SGHVS; CDR2 reads FNYEAQ. CDR3 loop: CASSPIGYEQYF. The CDR3 nucleotides read TGTGCCAGCAGCCCCATTGGGTACGAGCAGTACTTC.

V usage is TRBV6-5 and J usage is TRBJ2-5, with D perhaps assigned TRBD1 or TRBD2 (5 bases each). This CDR3 spans 14 amino acids. Deletions cut 0 bases from V and 4 bases from J, with 9 bases between. In germline, CDR1 is MNHEY, CDR2 SVGAGI. DNA for the CDR3: TGTGCCAGCAGTTACTCGAGAGGGACAGAGACCCAGTACTTC. Protein: CASSYSRGTETQYF.

The chain combines TRBV14 with TRBJ1-5; no clear D gene. The V end was cut by 1 base, the J end by 5 bases, with 6 bases between. The CDR3 covers 13 residues. Per the germline V gene, CDR1 is SGHDN and CDR2 is FVKESK. CDR3 loop: CASSQAEDQPQHF. Written as DNA, the CDR3 is TGTGCCAGCAGCCAAGCTGAGGATCAGCCCCAGCATTTT.

The chain combines TRBV27 with TRBJ1-1; TRBD1 might be the D (5 bases). Trimming pared 3 bases from V and 0 bases from J, leaving 11 bases between. The CDR3 extends over 15 amino acids. CDR1 and CDR2 (germline): MNHEY, SMNVEV (reference sequence). In DNA form, the CDR3 reads TGTGCCAGCAGTTTCCTGGGACGCATGAACACTGAAGCTTTCTTT. Amino acids: CASSFLGRMNTEAFF.

The chain joins TRBV6-5 to TRBJ1-1, with TRBD1 matching 10 bases. Germline V lookup: CDR1 MNHEY, CDR2 SVGAGI. The CDR3 consists of 13 residues. The ends lost 6 bases at V and 7 bases at J; junction bases unmatched: 5. This chain's CDR3 is CASSSDRGLEAFF. CDR3 DNA: TGTGCCAGCAGCTCCGACAGGGGGCTTGAAGCTTTCTTT.

V is TRBV12-5 and J is TRBJ2-7; tentatively, D is TRBD1 (6 bases). The CDR3 is 15 residues long. The V end was cut by 1 base, the J end by 5 bases, with 15 bases between. The germline CDR1 and CDR2 sequences are LGHNT and FRNRAP. CDR3 residues: CASGLASTGGNEQYF. CDR3 DNA: TGTGCTAGTGGTTTGGCCTCGACAGGTGGCAACGAGCAGTACTTC.

This clone is a singleton in its sample. The J gene is TRBJ2-5, the V gene TRBV7-9; D is possibly TRBD1 (6 bases). Germline V gives CDR1 SEHNR, CDR2 FQNEAQ (reference sequence). With 6 bases removed from V and 1 base from J, the gap between germline ends came to 6 bases. This CDR3 is 12 amino acids long. The CDR3 loop reads CASRGGQETQYF. CDR3 bases: TGTGCCAGCAGAGGGGGCCAAGAGACCCAGTACTTC.

The V and J genes are TRBV20-1 and TRBJ2-2, with D uncertain. The CDR3 spans 11 residues. Germline V gives CDR1 DFQATT, CDR2 SNEGSKA (reference sequence). The V gene lost 8 bases and the J gene lost 6 bases, with 10 bases spanning the gap. Here the CDR3 reads CSLDLAGELFF. CDR3 DNA sequence: TGCAGTCTCGACTTGGCCGGGGAGCTGTTTTTT.